The next 4 T cell receptor beta chains were all read from a single sample in a study of blood T cell repertoires in COVID-19. Only in-frame clones appear in the TCRdb table, and some are missing; sequencing was by immunoSEQ multiplex PCR. Here the sample spans 150,000 to 200,000 clones, 60% to 80% being singletons. The sequenced material came from peripheral blood. The receptors derive from a woman aged 70-85 years with acute or convalescent COVID-19.

The V and J genes are TRBV11-3 and TRBJ2-1; D is unresolved. Germline lookup yields CDR1 SGHNT and CDR2 YENEEA. This CDR3 has 15 residues. V lost 0 bases to trimming and J lost 6 bases, with 12 bases between them. This CDR3 is CASSLEASAANEQFF. Here the CDR3 DNA reads TGTGCCAGCAGCTTAGAGGCGAGCGCAGCCAATGAGCAGTTCTTC.

The chain employs TRBV6-5 and TRBJ2-2, with 7 bases lining up with TRBD1. Germline lookup yields CDR1 MNHEY and CDR2 SVGAGI. This CDR3 is 14 amino acids long. V gave up 4 bases and J gave up 6 bases; unmatched junction bases: 5. CDR3 residues: CASSFLQGSGELFF. DNA for the CDR3: TGTGCCAGCAGTTTTTTACAGGGGTCCGGGGAGCTGTTTTTT.

V is TRBV24-1 and J is TRBJ2-2; a weak D match, TRBD1 (6 bases). V lost 4 bases and J lost 0, with 11 bases in between. The CDR3 contains 16 residues. Looked up from germline, CDR1 is KGHDR and CDR2 is SFDVKD. Here the CDR3 DNA reads TGTGCCACCAGTGACCGGACAGCGACGAACACCGGGGAGCTGTTTTTT. Residues: CATSDRTATNTGELFF.

Notes on this clone: This CDR3 is also generated by other DNA sequences in the sample. V gene TRBV7-9 combines with J gene TRBJ2-7, with TRBD1 as a possible D gene (6 bases). Trimming took off 5 bases at V and 5 bases at J, with 10 bases between the two ends. This CDR3 spans 12 amino acids. Germline V gene sequence: CDR1 SEHNR, CDR2 FQNEAQ (reference sequence). Written as DNA, the CDR3 is TGTGCCAGCAGCCTGACAGGAAACGAGCAGTACTTC. It yields the protein CASSLTGNEQYF.